These T cell receptor beta chains were read from a single sample in a study of T cells in tuberculosis. Profiling relied on immunoSEQ multiplex PCR, and the TCRdb table lists in-frame clones only, not all of them. Here the sample spans more than 45,000 clones, 88% being singletons. The sample comprised CD1b-GMM tetramer-negative cells sorted from PBMCs. The origin of the receptors is an adult woman with latent tuberculosis. The CDR3 runs from the conserved cysteine through the conserved F or W. Each record gives: J gene, V gene, CDR3 length, CDR3 protein.

>TRBJ2-3|TRBV4-3|16
CASSQQLAGALDTQYF
>TRBJ2-2|TRBV23-1|17
CASSQSETGTYDGELFF
>TRBJ2-7|TRBV7-6|14
CASSPTSGRYEQYF
>TRBJ1-3|TRBV2|13
CASAVISGNTIYF
>TRBJ2-5|TRBV9|14
CASSAQGGQETQYF
>TRBJ1-1|TRBV4-1|16
CASSQEGWTVNTEAFF
>TRBJ2-2|TRBV27|12
CASIGNTGELFF
>TRBJ1-1|TRBV11-2|15
CASRSPGQGNTEAFF
>TRBJ2-7|TRBV7-9|17
CASSNTPGLAGSYEQYF
>.|TRBV29-1|15
CSVAIAGAGSYEQYF
>TRBJ2-7|TRBV11-2|14
CASSARGISHEQYF
>TRBJ2-1|TRBV2|13
CASTQDRYNEQFF
>TRBJ1-6|TRBV19|14
CAARRDAYNSPLHF
>TRBJ1-2|TRBV29-1|14
CSVEWVRQEYGYTF
>TRBJ2-5|TRBV5-8|14
CASSSREGWETQYF
>TRBJ2-3|TRBV7-8|15
CASSFIVGVVDTQYF
>TRBJ2-6|TRBV27|15
CASTGQGPGANVLTF
>TRBJ2-3|TRBV5-1|16
CASSLDSGGRTDTQYF
>TRBJ1-2|TRBV7-2|15
CASSRLGQGMGGYTF
>TRBJ2-1|TRBV4-3|14
CASSLGLVGNEQFF
>TRBJ1-1|TRBV27|15
CASSLATGALTEAFF
>TRBJ2-7|TRBV7-9|16
CASSTSAGGHGYEQYF
>TRBJ1-3|TRBV30|13
CAWCREGGNTIYF
>TRBJ2-1|TRBV30|14
CAWRRGGVYNEQFF
>TRBJ1-2|TRBV29-1|12
CSVADSSVGYTF
>TRBJ1-2|TRBV4-1|12
CASSQAQYGYTF
>TRBJ1-2|TRBV7-2|13
CASSGPGDYGYTF
>TRBJ2-7|TRBV15|12
CATSRRGSEQYF
>TRBJ1-4|TRBV30|18
CAWSVSRMTGTVNEKLFF
>TRBJ1-4|TRBV7-9|17
CASSFTLTGKTNEKLFF
>TRBJ1-1|TRBV4-1|16
CASSQEGIGRVDEAFF
>TRBJ2-3|TRBV4-3|16
CASSHRTVASTDTQYF
>TRBJ1-4|TRBV15|15
CATSRDTQGSEKLFF
>TRBJ2-1|TRBV29-1|14
CSGDYRQIYNEQFF
>TRBJ2-1|TRBV4-1|17
CASSQDSRGGSYNEQFF
>TRBJ1-6|TRBV6-1|14
CASSERGQNSPLHF
>TRBJ2-3|TRBV4-2|17
CASSQDGGASRTDTQYF
>TRBJ2-7|TRBV28|13
CASSLEGSYEQYF
>TRBJ2-7|TRBV7-8|16
CASSLRLAEPPYEQYF
>TRBJ2-1|TRBV27|14
CASGRDRSYNEQFF
>TRBJ2-2|TRBV5-4|14
CASSLEQYTGELFF
>TRBJ2-3|TRBV4-2|17
CASSQAKGLANTDTQYF
>TRBJ2-3|TRBV28|16
CASRKRTSGYTDTQYF
>TRBJ2-3|TRBV27|13
CASSSPSTDTQYF
>TRBJ1-1|TRBV5-4|14
CASSHPTGGTEAFF
>TRBJ1-2|TRBV18|15
CASSPKQGGGLGYTF
>TRBJ1-5|TRBV29-1|14
CSVGVCQVYQPQHF
>TRBJ2-3|TRBV7-2|14
CASSKSGKADTQYF
>TRBJ1-3|TRBV19|13
CASSTGSGNTIYF
>TRBJ2-3|TRBV7-3|15
CASSLWARGTDTQYF